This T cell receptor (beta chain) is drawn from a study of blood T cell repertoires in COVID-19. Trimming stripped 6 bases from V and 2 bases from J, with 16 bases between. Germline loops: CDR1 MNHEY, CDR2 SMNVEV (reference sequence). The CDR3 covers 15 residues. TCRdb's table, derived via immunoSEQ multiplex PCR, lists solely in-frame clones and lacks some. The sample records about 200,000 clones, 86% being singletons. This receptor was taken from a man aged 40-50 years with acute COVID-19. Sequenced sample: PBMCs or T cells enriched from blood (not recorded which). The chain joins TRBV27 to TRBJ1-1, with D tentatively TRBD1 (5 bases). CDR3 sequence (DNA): TGTGCCAGCAGCACGACCTTCAGGGTAAACACTGAAGCTTTCTTT. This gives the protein CASSTTFRVNTEAFF.